This TCR beta chain stems from a study of OX40 agonist ivuxolimab in advanced cancers. Study as a whole: Six ivuxolimab dose levels, 0.01 to 10 mg/kg, were given intravenously every 2 weeks. Three patients had partial responses: one hepatocellular carcinoma, two cutaneous melanoma. General study results and limits: Antigens targeted by the expanded peripheral T cells were not determined.

The sample holds a few counts of this clone. No antigen is known for it. This CDR3 has 17 amino acids. Looked up from germline, CDR1 is SGHTA and CDR2 is FQGTGA. Trimming removed 5 bases from V and 5 bases from J; junction bases left unmatched: 17. This table comes from immunoSEQ multiplex PCR, and its TCRdb copy is limited to in-frame clones, with some not included. The table lists about 36,000 clones, roughly three quarters of them singletons. The material sequenced was CD4+ or CD8+ T cells sorted from blood, taken in a trial of the OX40 agonist ivuxolimab. The sequence derives from an adult with an advanced solid tumor such as melanoma, head and neck, liver or kidney cancer. V is TRBV7-3 and J is TRBJ1-1, with 7 bases that match TRBD1. CDR3 protein: CASSLRAGQFRGTEAFF. CDR3 nucleotide sequence: TGTGCCAGCAGCCTGCGTGCGGGACAGTTCCGTGGGACTGAAGCTTTCTTT.